This TCR beta chain was identified during a study of tumor-infiltrating lymphocytes in oesophageal squamous cell carcinoma (dated by TCRdb to about 2016). Library preparation was by PCR. TCRdb records Illumina HiSeq 2000 as the sequencer. TCRdb reworked the public reads: Q25 trimming with fastp, MiXCR clone assembly, productive beta chains retained. When rows share a CDR3 protein, they turn into one entry using the most common DNA and genes. The sample yields just under 20,000 distinct CDR3 sequences; 35% to 45% were counted once. Of the sample, around two fifths is held by the ten largest clones. The CDR3 runs 14 residues from the cysteine to the phenylalanine. Only the CDR3 DNA stays, 42 bases, in frame from base 1. Taken from the germline V gene, the CDR1 and CDR2 loops are SGHTA and FQGTGA. This clonotype occurred many times. Which antigen it targets is not known. Within one base of it there is no much larger clone, and no base qualities were kept.

Sequencing was carried out using esophageal tumor tissue. This clonotype was obtained from a male donor with esophageal squamous cell carcinoma. The chain couples TRBV7-3 to TRBJ2-5, with TRBD2 identical over 7 junction bases. The last part of the DNA fits TRBJ2-7 better; the J call may be wrong. The nucleotide sequence is TGTGCCAGCAGCCCGATGGGGGGGGTCCACGAGCAGTACTTC. Its protein reads: CASSPMGGVHEQYF.